This entry features one T cell receptor (beta chain) sequence. This clonotype was seen only a few times. Its recognized antigen is unknown. No qualities accompany the bases; no much larger clone lies one base away. These data originate in a study of Graves' ophthalmopathy and Graves' hyperthyroidism (dated by TCRdb to the late 2010s). Regarding the complete study: Peripheral blood was collected at initial diagnosis, before any treatment. After sampling, hyperthyroidism patients received methimazole starting at 30 mg daily, and ophthalmopathy patients received high-dose intravenous methylprednisolone. A discovery set of about a hundred patients (43 ophthalmopathy, under 65 stable hyperthyroidism) was enrolled to explore V-J signatures distinguishing ophthalmopathy from hyperthyroidism. In total, approximately 140 blood samples were TCR-sequenced: 43 ophthalmopathy, roughly 77 hyperthyroidism and roughly 17 hyperthyroidism-to-ophthalmopathy patients. TCR beta repertoire signatures were used to distinguish Graves' ophthalmopathy from Graves' hyperthyroidism and to predict progression to ophthalmopathy. T-cell repertoires of thyroid tissue and blood were compared in several hyperthyroidism patients. The independent validation cohort included under 20 hyperthyroidism patients plus 17 patients who later progressed from hyperthyroidism to ophthalmopathy. The study at large found these results: Most expanded thyroid clonotypes with a frequency above 0.001 also appeared in blood, which suggests that blood repertoires may reflect the immune response in the thyroid. No statistical method was used to predetermine the sample size, and group allocation was not hidden from the investigators. In cross-validation, the 13-signature model distinguished ophthalmopathy from stable hyperthyroidism with 85% to 90% sensitivity and around 81% specificity, and in the test set the corresponding values were around 78% and 73%. In validation, the model predicted ophthalmopathy progression with roughly 68% sensitivity and about 73% specificity; about a dozen predicted patients were CT-confirmed with GO in a median of approximately 6.5 months.

V and J are trimmed by 4 bases and 0 bases, and the gene matches miss 5 bases of the junction. The CDR3, cysteine through phenylalanine, is 17 amino acids long. Of the read, only the CDR3 DNA is kept; its 51 bases are in frame from base 1. Ophthalmopathy patients had moderately to severely active disease, Clinical Activity Score of at least 3, NOSPECS grade of at least 4, and disease duration under 3 months. Patients with other autoimmune diseases, uncontrolled infections, pregnancy or lactation were excluded from the study. Diagnosis was based on clinical symptoms, serum thyroxine, TRAb, thyroid ultrasound and orbital computed tomography. PBMCs were isolated from about 10 ml of fresh peripheral blood by Ficoll-Paque density gradient centrifugation. Total RNA was extracted with Trizol reagent and quality-checked on an Agilent 2100 Bioanalyzer. For repertoire sequencing, the TCR beta CDR3 regions were amplified from RNA transcripts. HTBI primers and the Qiagen OneStep RT-PCR kit were used in a first-round RT-PCR, which was followed by a second-round multiplex PCR, size selection and purification. Libraries were sequenced on an Illumina HiSeq2000 using paired-end 100 bp reads. Per the source publication's procedure: SOAPnuke was used to process the reads, throwing out any read that had adapters, had uncalled bases, had a mean Phred below 15, or lacked an exact constant-primer or identifier match. COPE v1.2.5 was used to merge high-quality paired reads. Each unique nucleotide sequence was treated as a clonotype, and MiTCR v1.1 was used to align the clonotypes to the IMGT TRB V, D and J references. The analysis was limited to V-J combinations with a frequency above 0.0001, which together covered 99.2% of repertoires. For each V-J combination, a TCR clonal expansion and chaos score was defined as F50 clonal expansion divided by the chaos observed in the TCRdist matrix. Welch's t-statistics and random forest were used to reduce the features to 10 to 15 V-J combinations, which were then used as input to a naive Bayes classifier. The similarity between thyroid and blood repertoires was quantified using the Morisita-Horn index. TCRdb redid the processing of the public reads, applying fastp at Q25 and MiXCR, and retained in-frame beta chains. CDR3 protein duplicates are merged, each entry listing the most common genes and DNA. In this record, the V and J calls reflect TCRdb's handling and not the investigators' own analysis. Recorded for this sample are about 230,000 distinct CDR3 sequences; around 50% of them occurred a single time. The ten top clones hold roughly 45% of the sample.

The rearrangement combines TRBV12-3 or TRBV12-4 with TRBJ1-6; 8 nucleotides in the junction match TRBD1. This clonotype was obtained from an adult man with Graves' ophthalmopathy. The sample was peripheral blood. The DNA reads TGTGCCAGCAGTTCTGGGGACAGGAGCTCCTATAATTCACCCCTCCACTTT. This encodes CASSSGDRSSYNSPLHF.